What follows is one TCR beta chain and its context. This sample is drawn from a study of blood T cell repertoires in COVID-19. Study background: Samples of COVID-19 (acute and convalescent) were obtained from the United States, Italy and Spain. PBMCs, B-cell-depleted T cells, or T cells provided the cDNA or gDNA that made up the material.

Trimming removed 5 bases at V and 0 bases at J, with 15 bases between. The CDR3 consists of 16 residues. Germline CDR1 reads KGHDR; CDR2 reads SFDVKD. In the original workflow: Nucleated cell counts were estimated from reference gene primer amplification. TCRdb keeps only in-frame clones here, not all; method: immunoSEQ multiplex PCR. V, J and clone size are taken as reported in that table, and D and trimming were inferred from the DNA itself. In the table there are under 65,000 clones, roughly 76% of which are singletons. The specimen sequenced was peripheral blood. This clonotype originated in a woman aged 60 to 75 with acute or convalescent COVID-19. This chain joins TRBV24-1 and TRBJ1-2; no definite D call. CDR3 coding DNA: TGTGCCACCAGTGCTACGTCGGAGAAGGCTAACTATGGCTACACCTTC. This codes for CATSATSEKANYGYTF.